Each of the 23 T cell receptor beta chains below was sequenced from the same sample in a study of blood T cell repertoires in COVID-19. TCRdb keeps only in-frame clones here, not all; method: immunoSEQ multiplex PCR. The data show around 30,000 clones, roughly 88% seen once. Sequenced material: peripheral blood. The receptors here all came from an elderly man with acute or convalescent COVID-19.

This chain links TRBV29-1 with TRBJ1-5, with 9 bases fitting TRBD1. The V segment lost 5 bases and the J segment 6 bases; nucleotides outside the gene matches: 8. There are 14 residues in the CDR3. Per germline, CDR1 SQVTM and CDR2 ANQGSEA. CDR3: CSVSTGGGSQPQHF. The CDR3 DNA sequence: TGCAGCGTTTCAACAGGGGGCGGTAGTCAGCCCCAGCATTTT. The whole variable domain, remainder taken from reference TRBV29-1 and TRBJ1-5, is SAVISQKPSRDICQRGTSLTIQCQVDSQVTMMFWYRQQPGQSLTLIATANQGSEATYESGFVIDKFPISRPNLTFSTLTVSNMSPEDSSIYLCSVSTGGGSQPQHFGDGTRLSIL.

The V call is TRBV27, the J call TRBJ2-5; tentatively, D is TRBD1 (6 bases). Germline loops: CDR1 MNHEY, CDR2 SMNVEV (reference sequence). The V end lost 7 bases, the J end lost 2 bases, and 17 bases lay between the germline ends. The CDR3 is 15 amino acids. CDR3 amino acids: CASNKLQGGQETQYF. CDR3 DNA sequence: TGTGCCAGCAACAAACTACAGGGTGGGCAAGAGACCCAGTACTTC.

CDR3 bases: TGTGCCAGTAGTTCGACAGGGGGAAATCAGCCCCAGCATTTT. Translating it yields CASSSTGGNQPQHF. The chain couples TRBV19 to TRBJ1-5; 9 bases map to TRBD1. The trim removed 5 bases at V and 4 bases at J, leaving 3 bases unmatched. Per the germline V gene, CDR1 is LNHDA and CDR2 is SQIVND (reference sequence). CDR3 size: 14 residues.

The chain combines TRBV29-1 with TRBJ1-2, with 9 bases matching TRBD1. V lost 6 bases to trimming and J lost 7 bases; unmatched junction nucleotides: 9. This CDR3 comprises 13 residues. Germline assignment: CDR1 SQVTM and CDR2 ANQGSEA. This CDR3 reads CSVGAPDRGGYTF. Here the CDR3 DNA reads TGCAGCGTGGGGGCACCGGACAGGGGTGGCTACACCTTC.

V is TRBV2 and J is TRBJ1-1, with D unresolved. In germline, CDR1 is SNHLY, CDR2 FYNNEI. The CDR3 extends over 13 amino acids. V lost 9 bases and J 3 bases, leaving 14 bases between the germline ends. The CDR3 spells CASYLEADTEAFF. In DNA, the CDR3 is TGTGCCAGTTATCTTGAGGCGGACACTGAAGCTTTCTTT.

The table lists this clone with a count of one. The chain recombines TRBV19 with TRBJ1-2, with D tentatively TRBD1 (5 bases). Germline V CDR1 and CDR2: LNHDA, SQIVND (reference sequence). This CDR3 is 11 amino acids long. V lost 5 bases and J lost 11, with 12 bases in between. CDR3 amino acids: CASSHVREYTF. In DNA form, the CDR3 reads TGTGCCAGTAGTCACGTCAGGGAATACACCTTC. The full variable domain, rest sourced from reference TRBV19 and TRBJ1-2, is DGGITQSPKYLFRKEGQNVTLSCEQNLNHDAMYWYRQDPGQGLRLIYYSQIVNDFQKGDIAEGYSVSREKKESFPLTVTSAQKNPTAFYLCASSHVREYTFGSGTRLTVV.

V is TRBV30 and J is TRBJ2-1; 11 nucleotides align to TRBD2. CDR1 and CDR2 from the germline V gene are GTSNPN and SVGIG (reference sequence). There are 15 residues in the CDR3. J lost 7 bases, V lost 0 bases, and 5 bases had no gene match. The CDR3 protein is CAWSVMGLAENEQFF. For the CDR3, the DNA is TGTGCCTGGAGTGTAATGGGACTAGCGGAGAATGAGCAGTTCTTC.

This chain links TRBV6-5 with TRBJ2-4; D might be TRBD2 (5 bases). Germline V gene lookup returns CDR1 MNHEY and CDR2 SVGAGI. Trimming removed 0 bases at V and 11 bases at J, with 11 bases between. The CDR3 is 13 residues long. The CDR3 spells CASSYSTGSFQYF. The CDR3 nucleotides read TGTGCCAGCAGTTACTCGACGGGGAGCTTTCAGTACTTC.

CDR3 sequence: CASSTQGSTYEQYF. The CDR3 bases are TGTGCCAGCAGCACACAGGGGTCAACCTACGAGCAGTACTTC. The chain carries TRBV7-9 and TRBJ2-7; 7 bases map to TRBD1. The CDR3 sequence is 14 residues long. Germline V gene sequence: CDR1 SEHNR, CDR2 FQNEAQ (reference sequence). With V trimmed by 5 bases and J by 2 bases, 6 bases remained unmatched.

Turning to this clone: Compared with germline, one end of the junction differs, possibly owing to a read error. This sequence joins TRBV11-2 and TRBJ2-2; 9 bases agree with TRBD1. Germline CDR1 is SGHAT and CDR2 is FQNNGV. The CDR3 is made up of 15 amino acids. The CDR3 loop is CASTLGTGLTGELFF. The CDR3 DNA sequence: TGTGCCAGCACCTTAGGGACAGGGCTCACCGGGGAGCTGTTTTTT. The variable domain in full, completed from reference TRBV11-2 and TRBJ2-2, reads EAGVAQSPRYKIIEKRQSVAFWCNPISGHATLYWYQQILGQGPKLLIQFQNNGVVDDSQLPKDRFSAERLKGVDSTLKIQPAKLEDSAVYLCASTLGTGLTGELFFGEGSRLTVL.

This clone was recorded once. This sequence joins TRBV19 and TRBJ2-3; 10 bases match TRBD2. The CDR3 is made up of 15 amino acids. J lost 3 bases, V lost 4 bases, and 4 bases had no gene match. Germline CDR1 LNHDA, CDR2 SQIVND (reference sequence). The DNA of the CDR3 is TGTGCCAGTAGTACTATAGCGGGGGGAACAGATACGCAGTATTTT. Its protein product is CASSTIAGGTDTQYF.

V is TRBV9 and J is TRBJ2-7; 9 bases are shared with TRBD1. This CDR3 is 14 amino acids long. Germline trimming cut 3 bases from V and 2 bases from J; bases unmatched to any gene: 3. Looked up from germline, CDR1 is SGDLS and CDR2 is YYNGEE. For the CDR3, the DNA is TGTGCCAGCAGCGCCCGGGACAGGGCCTACGAGCAGTACTTC. Translated, it gives CASSARDRAYEQYF.

The chain recombines TRBV9 with TRBJ1-2; perhaps TRBD1 as D (6 bases). This CDR3 has 13 residues. V lost 0 bases to trimming and J lost 4 bases, with 7 bases between them. Germline V lookup: CDR1 SGDLS, CDR2 YYNGEE. CDR3 sequence: CASSVGTVYGYTF. CDR3 sequence (DNA): TGTGCCAGCAGCGTAGGGACAGTCTATGGCTACACCTTC.

V and J are TRBV10-1 and TRBJ1-1; D not certain. Germline CDR1 is WNHNN and CDR2 is SYGVQD (reference sequence). The CDR3 length is 15 residues. Trimming cost V 3 bases and J 10 bases, with 21 bases left between them. This chain's CDR3 is CASSELPTTSGLAFF. CDR3 DNA: TGCGCCAGCAGTGAACTTCCGACAACATCGGGGTTAGCTTTCTTT.

The chain carries TRBV7-2 and TRBJ1-2; TRBD1 matches at 8 bases. V lost 3 bases to trimming and J lost 4 bases; unmatched junction nucleotides: 7. Per the germline V gene, CDR1 is SGHTA and CDR2 is FQGNSA. CDR3 size: 15 residues. CDR3 DNA: TGTGCCAGCAGCTTTGGGACAGGAGTTTTCTATGGCTACACCTTC. Protein sequence: CASSFGTGVFYGYTF. Combining the CDR3 with reference TRBV7-2 and TRBJ1-2 gives the whole variable domain GAGVSQSPSNKVTEKGKDVELRCDPISGHTALYWYRQSLGQGLEFLIYFQGNSAPDKSGLPSDRFSAERTGGSVSTLTIQRTQQEDSAVYLCASSFGTGVFYGYTFGSGTRLTVV.

V usage is TRBV3-1 (or the pseudogene TRBV3-2) and J usage is TRBJ1-4, with D possibly being TRBD1 (6 bases). CDR3 length equals 15 residues. CDR1 is LGHDT, CDR2 YNNKEL, per germline (reference sequence). Trimming shortened V by 3 bases and J by 7 bases, and 15 bases separated the two germline ends. DNA for the CDR3: TGTGCCAGCAGCCATTCATCAGGACAGACTGAAAAACTGTTTTTT. It translates to CASSHSSGQTEKLFF.

The chain uses TRBV30 and TRBJ2-5, with D perhaps TRBD2 (6 bases). Germline values: CDR1 GTSNPN, CDR2 SVGIG (reference sequence). The CDR3 spans 13 residues. V was trimmed by 3 bases and J by 5 bases, leaving 13 bases between them. For the CDR3, the DNA is TGTGCCTGGAGAAGCGGCGGGGTGGAGACCCAGTACTTC. Translated: CAWRSGGVETQYF.

This chain connects TRBV18 to TRBJ1-2; D remains ambiguous. This CDR3 has 14 amino acids. V lost 5 bases and J lost 4, with 14 bases in between. Germline V gene sequence: CDR1 KGHSH, CDR2 LQKENI. CDR3 sequence (DNA): TGTGCCAGCTCAGGAGACTCCTCTGTCTATGGCTACACCTTC. It specifies CASSGDSSVYGYTF.

V usage is TRBV5-1 and J usage is TRBJ2-3, with TRBD2 identical over 10 bases. V lost 1 base, J lost 0 bases, and 5 bases stayed unmatched. CDR1 SGHRS and CDR2 YFSETQ come from the germline V gene. The CDR3 is made up of 17 amino acids. CDR3 protein: CASSLRAGGLSTDTQYF. The CDR3 nucleotides read TGCGCCAGCAGCTTGCGAGCGGGGGGGTTGAGCACAGATACGCAGTATTTT.

V and J are TRBV10-3 and TRBJ1-1; 11 bases fit TRBD1. The CDR3 consists of 15 residues. The V gene end was trimmed by 2 bases and the J gene end by 4 bases; junction bases not matched to a gene: 3. CDR1 is ENHRY, CDR2 SYGVKD, per germline. As DNA, the CDR3 is TGTGCCATCAGTGAGGGGACAGGGGGGATCACTGAAGCTTTCTTT. Translated: CAISEGTGGITEAFF.

The rearrangement links TRBV6-1 to TRBJ1-4, with TRBD1 matching 7 bases. Germline CDR1 is MNHNS and CDR2 is SASEGT. CDR3 length: 16 amino acids. The V gene end was trimmed by 2 bases and the J gene end by 8 bases; junction bases not matched to a gene: 11. CDR3 sequence reads: CASSELTGASWEKLFF. In DNA, the CDR3 is TGTGCCAGCAGTGAACTCACAGGGGCTTCTTGGGAAAAACTGTTTTTT.

CDR3 protein: CASSSGQTSYEQYF. The CDR3, as DNA: TGTGCCAGCAGCTCGGGACAGACATCCTACGAGCAGTACTTC. The V gene is TRBV13, the J gene TRBJ2-7; 7 positions match TRBD1. The junction had 4 bases not matched to a gene; V was cut back by 4 bases and J by 1 base. This CDR3 spans 14 amino acids. Germline values: CDR1 PRHDT, CDR2 FYEKMQ (reference sequence).

The chain has TRBV28 and TRBJ1-3; D uncertain. This CDR3 spans 12 amino acids. V was cut by 7 bases and J by 3 bases, with 7 bases left in between. In germline, CDR1 is MDHEN, CDR2 SYDVKM. Here the CDR3 reads CASNEFGNTIYF. CDR3 sequence (DNA): TGTGCCAGCAATGAGTTTGGAAACACCATATATTTT. Supplemented by reference TRBV28 and TRBJ1-3, the full variable domain reads DVKVTQSSRYLVKRTGEKVFLECVQDMDHENMFWYRQDPGLGLRLIYFSYDVKMKEKGDIPEGYSVSREKKERFSLILESASTNQTSMYLCASNEFGNTIYFGEGSWLTVV.